The TCR beta chain under discussion was sequenced for a study of a mutant IDH1 vaccine in newly diagnosed glioma. Looking at the study overall: Following radiotherapy alone, or alongside temozolomide cycles, vaccination was started after an interval of 4-6 weeks. Most patients had received both radiotherapy and temozolomide, the prior options being radiotherapy, temozolomide, or both. Among treated patients, about 62% were male and around 40% female, and mean age was approximately 40 years.

Specified time point: week 5, during vaccination. The content of each vaccine dose was 300 ug of mutant IDH1 20-mer peptide, and topical imiquimod accompanied it. Method: immunoSEQ multiplex PCR; TCRdb's copy keeps in-frame clones and lacks some. The sample yields 25,000 to 35,000 clones, approximately 86% seen once. The V and J ends lost 5 bases and 5 bases respectively, with 16 bases between them. The CDR3 length is 14 residues. Germline CDR1 and CDR2: MNHNS and SASEGT. As for this clone: Its antigen is still unknown.

The chain combines TRBV6-1 with TRBJ2-7; D possibly corresponds to TRBD2 (5 bases). This receptor was taken from a middle-aged woman with glioma. Some clones in this sample may be carry-over from other donors' samples. The starting material was peripheral blood mononuclear cells (PBMCs), obtained from a glioma patient whose treatment included an IDH1 peptide vaccine. This chain's CDR3 is CASSWSGLANEQYF. DNA for the CDR3: TGTGCCAGCAGTTGGTCCGGGCTAGCCAACGAGCAGTACTTC.